This TCR beta chain was recovered during a study of cytomegalovirus exposure and HLA in healthy donors. CDR3 length: 14 amino acids. Germline values: CDR1 GTSNPN, CDR2 SVGIG (reference sequence). Unmatched junction bases numbered 3, after V lost 0 bases and J lost 4 bases. General observations from the study: TCR beta sequences reportedly predicted most subjects' HLA-A and HLA-B alleles accurately. Segments of the TCR beta V type were, in most cases, productive about 90% or about 30% of the time in an earlier analysis. The authors enumerated some 160 TCR beta chains as linked to cytomegalovirus.

This PCR relied on a set of 60 Vbeta primers and 13 Jbeta primers. Profiling relied on immunoSEQ multiplex PCR, and the TCRdb table lists in-frame clones only, not all of them. Of roughly 180,000 clones in the sample, roughly 84% were seen once. Points on this clone: The antigen is unknown.

The genes are TRBV30 and TRBJ2-3; 8 bases line up with TRBD2. The sequence derives from a man aged 25 to 40 in good health and CMV-seronegative. The sample was PBMCs. The CDR3 region is CAWSVRGGADTQYF. The CDR3 bases are TGTGCCTGGAGTGTCCGGGGGGGAGCAGATACGCAGTATTTT.